The clone carrying this T cell receptor beta chain came up a few times. This specimen comes from a study of CD8 T cells in Susac syndrome. The V gene's germline CDR1 is MNHEY and CDR2 SVGEGT. V was pared by 5 bases and J by 4 bases, with 5 bases between. CDR3 length: 11 amino acids. The multiple sclerosis control group comprised treatment-naive patients with stable or active relapsing-remitting disease. Random hexamers served to reverse transcribe roughly 0.45 to 1 ug RNA. Multiplex PCR with immunoSEQ amplified the TCR beta CDR3 across 54 Vbeta and 13 Jbeta. Each CDR3 protein gets one entry after TCRdb re-called the immunoSEQ multiplex PCR reads with MiXCR. Here the sample spans about 120,000 distinct CDR3 sequences, roughly 94% being singletons.

This chain joins TRBV6-2 or TRBV6-3 and TRBJ2-5, with D uncertain. The TCR was taken from a human donor with multiple sclerosis. Sample: CD4+ T cells from PBMCs. CDR3 loop: CASSAGETQYF. The CDR3 DNA reads TGTGCCAGCAGTGCTGGAGAGACCCAGTACTTC.